This TCR beta chain came from a study of T cells in localized non-small cell lung cancer. Study-wide findings and caveats: Maximal T cell clonality occurred in uninvolved adjacent lung, with tumor ranking below it. Heterogeneity remains possible because sequencing was limited to only one tumor region. Adjacent lung was found to contain a median roughly 60 of the top 100 tumor clones.

Trimming pared 3 bases from V and 3 bases from J, leaving 15 bases between. Germline V lookup: CDR1 KGHSH, CDR2 LQKENI. The CDR3 extends over 16 amino acids. About this clone itself: What it binds is unknown.

The assay was immunoSEQ multiplex PCR, and TCRdb's table has in-frame clones only and misses some. The profile shows more than 2,500 clones, approximately 18% of them singletons. The specimen comprised lung tumor tissue, sampled before any cancer treatment. This sequence joins TRBV18 and TRBJ2-1, with a tentative D call TRBD1 (5 bases). This TCR was sampled from a woman aged 40 to 75 with stage II lung adenocarcinoma. The CDR3 DNA sequence: TGTGCCAGCTCACCGACTGCTAGGGGAATCTACAATGAGCAGTTCTTC. It yields the protein CASSPTARGIYNEQFF.